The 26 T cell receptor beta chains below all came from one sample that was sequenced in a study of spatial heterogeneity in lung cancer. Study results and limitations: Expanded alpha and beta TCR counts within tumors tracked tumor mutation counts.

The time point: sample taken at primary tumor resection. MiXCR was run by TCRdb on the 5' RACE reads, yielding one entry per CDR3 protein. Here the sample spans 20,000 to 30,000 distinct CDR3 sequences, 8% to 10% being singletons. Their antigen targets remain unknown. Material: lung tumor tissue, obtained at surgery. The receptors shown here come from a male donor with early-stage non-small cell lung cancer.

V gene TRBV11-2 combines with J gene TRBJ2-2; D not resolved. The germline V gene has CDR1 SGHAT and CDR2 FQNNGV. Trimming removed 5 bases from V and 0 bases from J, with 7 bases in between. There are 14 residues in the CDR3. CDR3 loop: CASSSRANTGELFF. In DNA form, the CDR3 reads TGTGCCAGCAGCAGCCGGGCGAACACCGGGGAGCTGTTTTTT.

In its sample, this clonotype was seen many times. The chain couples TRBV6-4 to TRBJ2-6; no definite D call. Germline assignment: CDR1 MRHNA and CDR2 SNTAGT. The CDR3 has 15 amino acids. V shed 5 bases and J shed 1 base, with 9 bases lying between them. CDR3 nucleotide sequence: TGTGCCAGCAGTCCCGGCCAGTCTGGGGCCAACGTCCTGACTTTC. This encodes CASSPGQSGANVLTF.

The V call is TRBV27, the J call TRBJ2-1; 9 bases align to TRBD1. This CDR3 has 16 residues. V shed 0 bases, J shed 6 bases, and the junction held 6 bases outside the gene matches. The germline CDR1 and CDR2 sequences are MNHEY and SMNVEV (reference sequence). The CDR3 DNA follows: TGTGCCAGCAGTTTATCGGGGACAGGGCAGGGCAATGAGCAGTTCTTC. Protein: CASSLSGTGQGNEQFF.

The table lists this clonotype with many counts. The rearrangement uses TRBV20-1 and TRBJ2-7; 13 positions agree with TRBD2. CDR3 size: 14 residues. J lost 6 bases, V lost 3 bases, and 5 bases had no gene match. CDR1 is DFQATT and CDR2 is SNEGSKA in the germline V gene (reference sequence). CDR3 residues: CSASRGLAGAEQYF. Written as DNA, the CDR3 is TGCAGTGCTAGTCGTGGACTAGCGGGAGCCGAGCAGTACTTC.

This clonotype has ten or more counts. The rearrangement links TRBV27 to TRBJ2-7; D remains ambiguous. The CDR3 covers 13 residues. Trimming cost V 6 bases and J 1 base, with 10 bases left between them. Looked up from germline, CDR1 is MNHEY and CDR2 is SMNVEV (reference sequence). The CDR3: CASSRQRSYEQYF. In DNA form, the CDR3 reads TGTGCCAGCAGCCGACAAAGGTCCTACGAGCAGTACTTC.

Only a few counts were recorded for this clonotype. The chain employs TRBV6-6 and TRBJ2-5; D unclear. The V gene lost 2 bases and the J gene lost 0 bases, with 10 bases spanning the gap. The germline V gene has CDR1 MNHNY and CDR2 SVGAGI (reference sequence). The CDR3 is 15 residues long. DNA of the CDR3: TGTGCCAGCAGTTACGGCGAAGGGAACCAAGAGACCCAGTACTTC. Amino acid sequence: CASSYGEGNQETQYF.

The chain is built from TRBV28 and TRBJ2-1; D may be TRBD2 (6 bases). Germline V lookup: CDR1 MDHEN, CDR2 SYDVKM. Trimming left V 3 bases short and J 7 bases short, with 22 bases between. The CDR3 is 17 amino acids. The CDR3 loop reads CASSLAMGRQGRNEQFF. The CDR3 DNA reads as TGTGCCAGCAGTTTGGCAATGGGGAGGCAGGGTCGAAATGAGCAGTTCTTC.

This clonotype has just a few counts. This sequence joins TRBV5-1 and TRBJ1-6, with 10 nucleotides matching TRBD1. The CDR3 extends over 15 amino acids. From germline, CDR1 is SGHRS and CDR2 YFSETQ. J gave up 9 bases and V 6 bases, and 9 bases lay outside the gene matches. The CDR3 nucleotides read TGCGCCAGCACTCCGGGACAGGGGTGGAGTTCACCCCTCCACTTT. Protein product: CASTPGQGWSSPLHF.

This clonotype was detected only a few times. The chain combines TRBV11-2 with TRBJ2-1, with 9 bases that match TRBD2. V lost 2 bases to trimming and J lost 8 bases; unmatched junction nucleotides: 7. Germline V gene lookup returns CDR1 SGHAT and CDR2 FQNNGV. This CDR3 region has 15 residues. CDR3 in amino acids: CASSLSPGGRDEQFF. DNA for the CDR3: TGTGCCAGCAGCTTATCCCCGGGCGGGAGGGATGAGCAGTTCTTC.

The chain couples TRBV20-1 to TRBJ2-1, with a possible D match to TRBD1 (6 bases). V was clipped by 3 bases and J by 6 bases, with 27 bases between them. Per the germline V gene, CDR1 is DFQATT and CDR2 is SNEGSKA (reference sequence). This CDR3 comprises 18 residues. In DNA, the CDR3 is TGCAGTGCTAGCACAGGGTTTCTAGGGTGTGGGGGAAGCAATGAGCAGTTCTTC. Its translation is CSASTGFLGCGGSNEQFF.

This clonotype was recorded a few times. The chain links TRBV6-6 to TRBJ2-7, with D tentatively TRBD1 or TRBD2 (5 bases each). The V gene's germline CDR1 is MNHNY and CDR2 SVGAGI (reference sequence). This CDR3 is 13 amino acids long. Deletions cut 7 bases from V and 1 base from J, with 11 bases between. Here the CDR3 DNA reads TGTGCCAGCATGGGGGTAGGGTCCTACGAGCAGTACTTC. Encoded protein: CASMGVGSYEQYF.

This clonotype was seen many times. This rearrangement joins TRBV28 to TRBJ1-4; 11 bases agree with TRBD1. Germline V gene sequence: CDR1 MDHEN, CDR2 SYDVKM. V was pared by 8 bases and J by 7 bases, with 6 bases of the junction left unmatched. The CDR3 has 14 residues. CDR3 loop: CASRTGGASEKLFF. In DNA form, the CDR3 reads TGTGCCAGCCGGACAGGGGGCGCTAGTGAAAAACTGTTTTTT.

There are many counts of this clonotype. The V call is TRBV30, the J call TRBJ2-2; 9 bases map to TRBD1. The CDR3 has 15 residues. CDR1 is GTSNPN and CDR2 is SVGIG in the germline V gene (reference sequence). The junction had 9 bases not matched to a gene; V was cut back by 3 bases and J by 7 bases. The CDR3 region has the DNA TGTGCCTGGAGGGGGACAGGGTCCGGACGCGGGGAGCTGTTTTTT. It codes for CAWRGTGSGRGELFF. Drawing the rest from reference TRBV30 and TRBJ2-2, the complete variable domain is SQTIHQWPATLVQPVGSPLSLECTVEGTSNPNLYWYRQAAGRGLQLLFYSVGIGQISSEVPQNLSASRPQDRQFILSSKKLLLSDSGFYLCAWRGTGSGRGELFFGEGSRLTVL.

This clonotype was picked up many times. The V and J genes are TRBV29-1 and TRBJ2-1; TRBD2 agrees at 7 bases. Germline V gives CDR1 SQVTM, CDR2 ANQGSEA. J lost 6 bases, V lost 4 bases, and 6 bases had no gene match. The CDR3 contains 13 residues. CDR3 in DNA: TGCAGCGTTGGGGGGGGGAGCCCCAATGAGCAGTTCTTC. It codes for CSVGGGSPNEQFF.

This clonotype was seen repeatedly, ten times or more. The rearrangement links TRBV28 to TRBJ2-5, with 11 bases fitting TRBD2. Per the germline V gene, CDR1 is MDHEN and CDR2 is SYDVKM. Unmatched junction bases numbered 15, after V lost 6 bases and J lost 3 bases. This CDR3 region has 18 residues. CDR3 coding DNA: TGTGCCAGCAGCCATAGCGGGGGGGCAGTGGTGGGAGAAGAGACCCAGTACTTC. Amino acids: CASSHSGGAVVGEETQYF.

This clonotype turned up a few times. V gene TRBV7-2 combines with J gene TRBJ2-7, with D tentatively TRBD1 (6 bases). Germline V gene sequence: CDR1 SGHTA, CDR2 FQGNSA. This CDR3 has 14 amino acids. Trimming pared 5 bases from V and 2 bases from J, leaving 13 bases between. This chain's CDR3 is CASSLGTSPYEQYF. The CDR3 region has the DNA TGTGCCAGCAGCCTCGGGACATCCCCCTACGAGCAGTACTTC.

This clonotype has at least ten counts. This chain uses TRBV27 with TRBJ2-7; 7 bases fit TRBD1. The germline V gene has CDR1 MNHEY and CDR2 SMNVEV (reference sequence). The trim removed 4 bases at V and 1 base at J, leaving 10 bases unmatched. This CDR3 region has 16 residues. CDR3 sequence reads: CASSSGTGVRSYEQYF. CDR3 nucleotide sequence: TGTGCCAGCAGTTCAGGAACAGGGGTCAGATCCTACGAGCAGTACTTC.

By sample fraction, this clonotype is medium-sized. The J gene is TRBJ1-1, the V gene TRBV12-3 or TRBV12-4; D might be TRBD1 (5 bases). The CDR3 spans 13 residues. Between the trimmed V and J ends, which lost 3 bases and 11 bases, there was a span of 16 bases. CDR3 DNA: TGTGCCAGCAGTTTCTCAGGGATGAGGCAGGCTTTCTTT. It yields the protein CASSFSGMRQAFF.

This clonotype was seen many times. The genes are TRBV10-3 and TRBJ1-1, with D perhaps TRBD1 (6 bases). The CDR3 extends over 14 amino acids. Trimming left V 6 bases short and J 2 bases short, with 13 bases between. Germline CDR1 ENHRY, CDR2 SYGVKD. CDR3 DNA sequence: TGTGCCATCAGCAACAGGGAGTACAACACTGAAGCTTTCTTT. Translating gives CAISNREYNTEAFF.

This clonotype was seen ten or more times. Written as DNA, the CDR3 is TGTGCCAGCAGTGAATTAAGATCCTACGAGCAGTACTTC. It translates to CASSELRSYEQYF. The chain uses TRBV2 and TRBJ2-7, with D uncertain. The CDR3 consists of 13 residues. The V and J ends lost 2 bases and 1 base respectively, with 6 bases between them. CDR1 SNHLY and CDR2 FYNNEI come from the germline V gene.

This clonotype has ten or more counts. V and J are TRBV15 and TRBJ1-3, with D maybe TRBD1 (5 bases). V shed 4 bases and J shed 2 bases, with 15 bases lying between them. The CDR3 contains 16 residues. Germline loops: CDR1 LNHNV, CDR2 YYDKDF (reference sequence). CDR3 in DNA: TGTGCCACCAGCACTCCAGGGAGGCTGGCTGGAAACACCATATATTTT. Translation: CATSTPGRLAGNTIYF. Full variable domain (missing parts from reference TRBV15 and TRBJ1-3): DAMVIQNPRYQVTQFGKPVTLSCSQTLNHNVMYWYQQKSSQAPKLLFHYYDKDFNNEADTPDNFQSRRPNTSFCFLDIRSPGLGDTAMYLCATSTPGRLAGNTIYFGEGSWLTVV.

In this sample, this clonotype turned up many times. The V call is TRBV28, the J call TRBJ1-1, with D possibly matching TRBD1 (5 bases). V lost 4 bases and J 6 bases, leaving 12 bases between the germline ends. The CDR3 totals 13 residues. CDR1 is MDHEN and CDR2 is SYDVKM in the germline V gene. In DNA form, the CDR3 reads TGTGCCAGCAGTTATCATATGGGACCTGAAGCTTTCTTT. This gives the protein CASSYHMGPEAFF. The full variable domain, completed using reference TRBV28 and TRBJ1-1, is DVKVTQSSRYLVKRTGEKVFLECVQDMDHENMFWYRQDPGLGLRLIYFSYDVKMKEKGDIPEGYSVSREKKERFSLILESASTNQTSMYLCASSYHMGPEAFFGQGTRLTVV.

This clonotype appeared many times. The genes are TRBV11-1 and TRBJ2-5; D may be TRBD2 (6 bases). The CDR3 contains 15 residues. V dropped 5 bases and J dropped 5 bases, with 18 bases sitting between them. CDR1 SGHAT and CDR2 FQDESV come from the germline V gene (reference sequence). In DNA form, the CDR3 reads TGTGCCAGCAGCCATCCGGGAGCCATCCTGGAGACCCAGTACTTC. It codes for CASSHPGAILETQYF.

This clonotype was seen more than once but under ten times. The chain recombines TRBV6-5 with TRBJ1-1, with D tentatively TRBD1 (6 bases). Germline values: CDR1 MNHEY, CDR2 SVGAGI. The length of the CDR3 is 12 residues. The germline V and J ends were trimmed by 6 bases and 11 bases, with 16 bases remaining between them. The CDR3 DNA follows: TGTGCCAGCAGGCCCTCGGGGGCCCCGGCTTTCTTT. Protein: CASRPSGAPAFF.

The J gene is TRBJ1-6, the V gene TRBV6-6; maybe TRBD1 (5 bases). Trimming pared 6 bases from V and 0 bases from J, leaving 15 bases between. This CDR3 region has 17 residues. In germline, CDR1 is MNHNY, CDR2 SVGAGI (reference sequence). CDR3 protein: CASSPGRASSYNSPLHF. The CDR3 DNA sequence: TGTGCCAGCAGCCCGGGACGGGCGAGCTCCTATAATTCACCCCTCCACTTT.

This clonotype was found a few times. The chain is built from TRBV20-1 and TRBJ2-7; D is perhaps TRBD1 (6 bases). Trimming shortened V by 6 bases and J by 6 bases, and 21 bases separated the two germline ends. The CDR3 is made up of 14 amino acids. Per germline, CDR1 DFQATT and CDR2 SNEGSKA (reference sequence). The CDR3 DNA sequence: TGCAGTGCGGGAGCTTCCGGGACACTCCTCGAGCAGTACTTC. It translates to CSAGASGTLLEQYF.